The 23 T cell receptor beta chains listed next were all sequenced from one sample in a study of OX40 agonist ivuxolimab in advanced cancers. The library was made by the immunoSEQ multiplex PCR assay. Entries here come from immuneACCESS through TCRdb and include only in-frame sequences with V and J called. Some clones fail to appear in such tables; in the studies checked, an unresolved V gene covers under half of the shortfall, and the cause of the remainder is unknown. This sample is represented by 35,000 or so clones; approximately 76% of them were singletons. The ten largest clones add up to around 25% of the sample. The sequenced sample was CD4+ or CD8+ T cells sorted from blood, obtained in a trial of the OX40 agonist ivuxolimab. The source is an adult with an advanced solid tumor such as melanoma, head and neck, liver or kidney cancer.

In this sample, this clone turned up a few times. The J gene is TRBJ2-2, the V gene TRBV5-4, with 9 nucleotides matching TRBD2. Germline assignment: CDR1 SGHNT and CDR2 YYREEE (reference sequence). V trimming: 2 bases; J trimming: 3 bases; junction bases outside the gene matches: 8. The CDR3 totals 17 residues. The CDR3 DNA reads TGTGCCAGCAGCTTTAGTGCGGGGGGGCTTTACACCGGGGAGCTGTTTTTT. Amino acids: CASSFSAGGLYTGELFF.

V usage is TRBV2 and J usage is TRBJ1-1, with D unresolved. The CDR3 spans 13 residues. V gave up 7 bases and J gave up 1 base, with 10 bases separating them. Germline CDR1 is SNHLY and CDR2 is FYNNEI. This CDR3 reads CASITRENTEAFF. The CDR3 DNA is TGTGCCAGCATCACGCGCGAGAACACTGAAGCTTTCTTT.

As for this clone: One end of the junction fails to match germline, which may point to a read error. The sample holds other DNA sequences that translate to the same CDR3. This chain links TRBV29-1 with TRBJ2-2; TRBD2 is a possible D gene (5 bases). The germline V gene encodes CDR1 SQVTM and CDR2 ANQGSEA. This CDR3 has 13 amino acids. CDR3 protein: CSVMTTNTGELFF. The CDR3 DNA follows: TGTAGCGTTATGACAACGAACACCGGGGAGCTGTTTTTT.

The table lists this clone with a few counts. V gene TRBV29-1 combines with J gene TRBJ2-7, with TRBD1 as a possible D gene (7 bases). This CDR3 is built from 13 residues. Germline V gene sequence: CDR1 SQVTM, CDR2 ANQGSEA. V gave up 6 bases and J gave up 6 bases, with 18 bases separating them. The CDR3 protein is CSVGQGEDSEQYF. DNA of the CDR3: TGCAGCGTCGGTCAGGGGGAGGATAGCGAGCAGTACTTC.

The chain links TRBV7-9 to TRBJ1-1, with D uncertain. The V gene's germline CDR1 is SEHNR and CDR2 FQNEAQ (reference sequence). Trimming left V 5 bases short and J 1 base short, with 8 bases between. The CDR3 is made up of 13 amino acids. This chain's CDR3 is CASSVYPNTEAFF. CDR3 in DNA: TGTGCCAGCAGCGTTTACCCGAACACTGAAGCTTTCTTT.

The CDR3 DNA follows: TGTGCCAGCAGCCAGAGAGCAGGGGTAAGCGCTTTCTTT. Its translation: CASSQRAGVSAFF. The chain combines TRBV14 with TRBJ1-1; possibly TRBD1 for D (6 bases). The germline CDR1 and CDR2 sequences are SGHDN and FVKESK. The CDR3 is 13 residues long. Between the trimmed V and J ends, which lost 3 bases and 11 bases, there was a span of 16 bases.

The chain couples TRBV21-1 to TRBJ1-1; TRBD1 is the table's D call, not checked against the DNA. TRBV21-1 is a pseudogene segment. There are 14 residues in the CDR3. CDR3 residues: CASSSGTANTEAFF. CDR3 DNA: TGTGCCAGCAGCTCCGGGACAGCGAACACTGAAGCTTTCTTT.

The V and J genes are TRBV2 and TRBJ1-4; D ambiguous. Germline V gene data show CDR1 as SNHLY and CDR2 as FYNNEI. The ends were cut back, 7 bases at V and 8 bases at J, with 14 bases in the middle. The CDR3 covers 13 residues. The CDR3 region is CASKEKGGEKLFF. The CDR3 DNA is TGTGCCAGCAAGGAAAAGGGAGGGGAAAAACTGTTTTTT.

V gene TRBV27 combines with J gene TRBJ1-2; D is perhaps TRBD1 (6 bases). Trimming cost V 6 bases and J 4 bases, with 18 bases left between them. The CDR3 sequence is 15 residues long. Germline CDR1 is MNHEY and CDR2 is SMNVEV (reference sequence). The CDR3 sequence: CASRQDLRGSYGYTF. The CDR3 DNA follows: TGTGCCAGCAGACAAGACCTCAGGGGCAGCTATGGCTACACCTTC.

The chain recombines TRBV10-2 with TRBJ2-7; TRBD1 aligns across 7 bases. This CDR3 is 11 amino acids long. J was trimmed by 2 bases and V by 10 bases; bases with no gene match: 2. The germline V gene has CDR1 WSHSY and CDR2 SAAADI. In nucleotides, the CDR3 is TGCGCCACTGGGACAGCCTACGAGCAGTACTTC. It is translated as CATGTAYEQYF.

This clone is classed as medium-sized (0.01 to 0.1%). V gene TRBV19 combines with J gene TRBJ2-4, with 12 bases matching TRBD1. This CDR3 region has 14 residues. CDR1 and CDR2 (germline): LNHDA, SQIVND (reference sequence). V was clipped by 5 bases and J by 7 bases; unmatched bases: 3. The DNA of the CDR3 is TGTGCCAGTAGTCCGGGACAGGGGGCGAACATTCAGTACTTC. Its translation: CASSPGQGANIQYF. Supplemented by reference TRBV19 and TRBJ2-4, the full variable domain reads DGGITQSPKYLFRKEGQNVTLSCEQNLNHDAMYWYRQDPGQGLRLIYYSQIVNDFQKGDIAEGYSVSREKKESFPLTVTSAQKNPTAFYLCASSPGQGANIQYFGAGTRLSVL.

V is TRBV6-1 and J is TRBJ1-1; D possibly corresponds to TRBD1 (5 bases). Trimming removed 1 base from V and 0 bases from J, with 21 bases in between. CDR1 is MNHNS and CDR2 is SASEGT in the germline V gene. The CDR3 covers 19 residues. CDR3 region: CASSEVGDGYLYMNTEAFF. As DNA, the CDR3 is TGTGCCAGCAGTGAAGTGGGGGACGGATACTTATACATGAACACTGAAGCTTTCTTT.

V usage is TRBV5-1 and J usage is TRBJ2-3, with TRBD2 matching over 12 bases. Germline CDR1 SGHRS, CDR2 YFSETQ. This CDR3 is 16 amino acids long. V dropped 3 bases and J dropped 6; count of bases not matched to a gene: 8. The CDR3 loop is CASSWVRLAGVDTQYF. CDR3 DNA: TGCGCCAGCAGCTGGGTAAGACTAGCGGGGGTGGATACGCAGTATTTT.

Remarks on this clone: The identical CDR3 is also encoded by other nucleotide sequences in the sample. The J gene is TRBJ2-2, the V gene TRBV5-4; 9 bases align to TRBD2. From germline, CDR1 is SGHNT and CDR2 YYREEE (reference sequence). The junction had 5 bases not matched to a gene; V was cut back by 4 bases and J by 4 bases. The CDR3 has 15 amino acids. CDR3 bases: TGTGCCAGCAGCGGGCGGGGGGGCATCACCGGGGAGCTGTTTTTT. Translated, it gives CASSGRGGITGELFF.

This clone was seen a few times. The chain employs TRBV10-1 and TRBJ2-6; D unclear. This CDR3 has 13 residues. CDR1 and CDR2 from the germline V gene are WNHNN and SYGVQD (reference sequence). Deletions cut 4 bases from V and 1 base from J, with 2 bases between. The CDR3 reads CASSGSGANVLTF. In DNA form, the CDR3 reads TGCGCCAGCAGTGGGTCTGGGGCCAACGTCCTGACTTTC.

The chain couples TRBV11-2 to TRBJ2-2; D remains unclear. From germline, CDR1 is SGHAT and CDR2 FQNNGV. This CDR3 has 16 amino acids. Trimming took 0 bases from V and 4 from J, leaving 12 bases between them. The DNA of the CDR3 is TGTGCCAGCAGCTTAGATCGGGCTGGGATCACCGGGGAGCTGTTTTTT. It translates to CASSLDRAGITGELFF.

The rearrangement joins TRBV19 to TRBJ2-2; no definite D call. This CDR3 contains 15 residues. The ends were cut back, 1 base at V and 2 bases at J, with 8 bases in the middle. CDR1 is LNHDA, CDR2 SQIVND, per germline (reference sequence). The CDR3 spells CASSIVTSNTGELFF. The DNA of the CDR3 is TGTGCCAGTAGTATAGTCACTTCTAACACCGGGGAGCTGTTTTTT.

The rearrangement joins TRBV11-2 to TRBJ2-5, with 12 bases lining up with TRBD2. Germline-derived CDR1 and CDR2 are SGHAT and FQNNGV. This CDR3 contains 16 residues. J gave up 5 bases and V 4 bases, and 8 bases lay outside the gene matches. As DNA, the CDR3 is TGTGCCAGCAGCTCTTCTAGCGGGGGGGCATGGGAGACCCAGTACTTC. Protein sequence: CASSSSSGGAWETQYF. The full variable domain, its missing parts supplied by reference TRBV11-2 and TRBJ2-5, is EAGVAQSPRYKIIEKRQSVAFWCNPISGHATLYWYQQILGQGPKLLIQFQNNGVVDDSQLPKDRFSAERLKGVDSTLKIQPAKLEDSAVYLCASSSSSGGAWETQYFGPGTRLLVL.

This clone appeared many times. The gene calls are TRBV10-3 and TRBJ1-2; 8 positions match TRBD1. V trimming: 2 bases; J trimming: 5 bases; junction bases outside the gene matches: 7. CDR3 length equals 15 residues. Per the germline V gene, CDR1 is ENHRY and CDR2 is SYGVKD. This chain's CDR3 is CAISEALTGVYGYTF. The DNA for the CDR3 is TGTGCCATCAGTGAGGCGTTGACAGGGGTTTATGGCTACACCTTC.

The chain links TRBV4-1 to TRBJ1-1, with D perhaps matching TRBD1 (5 bases). Germline V gene sequence: CDR1 MGHRA, CDR2 YSYEKL. The CDR3 sequence is 13 residues long. With 4 bases removed from V and 5 bases from J, the gap between germline ends came to 11 bases. The CDR3 spells CASSRPGGTEAFF. CDR3 nucleotides: TGCGCCAGCAGCCGCCCCGGGGGGACTGAAGCTTTCTTT.

The chain links TRBV7-9 to TRBJ2-7, with D perhaps being TRBD1 or TRBD2 (5 bases each). V shed 2 bases and J shed 2 bases, with 10 bases lying between them. The CDR3 runs to 14 residues. Germline-derived CDR1 and CDR2 are SEHNR and FQNEAQ (reference sequence). The CDR3 DNA is TGTGCCAGCAGCTTAATAAAGGGACCCTACGAGCAGTACGTC. Amino acids: CASSLIKGPYEQYV.

This chain uses TRBV6-5 with TRBJ1-4; D is ambiguous. Germline CDR1 MNHEY, CDR2 SVGAGI. Trimming took off 2 bases at V and 8 bases at J, with 15 bases between the two ends. The CDR3 consists of 15 residues. The CDR3 nucleotides are TGTGCCAGCAGTTACGTATTCACGGTTGGCGAAAAACTGTTTTTT. It translates to CASSYVFTVGEKLFF.

CDR3 loop: CAIKGRGSTEAFF. The CDR3 DNA is TGTGCCATTAAGGGTAGAGGAAGCACTGAAGCTTTCTTT. This rearrangement joins TRBV2 to TRBJ1-1; D is unresolved. The CDR3 runs 13 residues. Germline V gene data show CDR1 as SNHLY and CDR2 as FYNNEI. Trimming pared 10 bases from V and 4 bases from J, leaving 16 bases between.